The count of the clone carrying this TCR beta chain is one. What it binds is unknown. Primers included in the PCR were 60 Vbeta and 13 Jbeta primers. Generated by immunoSEQ multiplex PCR, the TCRdb table keeps only in-frame clones and is missing some. The sample yields some 180,000 clones, about 90% seen once. Germline V gene data show CDR1 as MNHNS and CDR2 as SASEGT. CDR3 length equals 15 residues. With V trimmed by 2 bases and J by 3 bases, 1 base remained unmatched. This specimen comes from a study of cytomegalovirus exposure and HLA in healthy donors. As for the study in general: Across some 400 genotyped donors, about 80% landed in the Caucasian-associated ancestry cluster. Study conclusions and caveats: A likely sequencing artifact accounted for one observed cluster of highly shared sequence variants.

The sample comprised PBMCs. V gene TRBV6-1 combines with J gene TRBJ2-2; 9 bases fit TRBD2. This receptor was obtained from a boy younger than 10 in good health and CMV-seronegative. DNA for the CDR3: TGTGCCAGCAGTGAAATAGCGGGGGACACCGGGGAGCTGTTTTTT. As protein: CASSEIAGDTGELFF.